These 25 T cell receptor beta chains were sequenced from one sample in a study of cytomegalovirus exposure and HLA in healthy donors. This PCR relied on a set of 60 Vbeta primers and 13 Jbeta primers. Libraries were prepared by immunoSEQ multiplex PCR; TCRdb keeps only in-frame clonotypes and omits some of them. Of some 130,000 clones listed, 70% to 85% are singletons. What was sequenced was PBMCs. The receptors shown here come from a woman aged 60-70 years in good health and CMV-seropositive.

The chain carries TRBV5-4 and TRBJ1-6; D ambiguous. Deletions cut 4 bases from V and 6 bases from J, with 11 bases between. Germline CDR1 and CDR2: SGHNT and YYREEE (reference sequence). This CDR3 has 14 residues. Here the CDR3 DNA reads TGTGCCAGCAGCCCGGGGTTCGGTAATTCACCCCTCCACTTT. Protein sequence: CASSPGFGNSPLHF.

This clone ranks as medium-sized. The gene calls are TRBV5-1 and TRBJ2-7, with a tentative D call TRBD2 (5 bases). The CDR3 extends over 14 amino acids. Trimming removed 0 bases at V and 3 bases at J, with 10 bases between. Germline CDR1 reads SGHRS; CDR2 reads YFSETQ. In nucleotides, the CDR3 is TGCGCCAGCAGCTTGGCCCTAGCCTACTACGAGCAGTACTTC. Its protein product is CASSLALAYYEQYF.

The rearrangement uses TRBV10-1 and TRBJ2-1; no clear D. The CDR3 is made up of 14 amino acids. Trimming removed 4 bases from V and 0 bases from J, with 7 bases in between. CDR1 and CDR2 (germline): WNHNN, SYGVQD (reference sequence). The CDR3 spells CASSASFSYNEQFF. The CDR3 DNA reads as TGCGCCAGCAGTGCCTCCTTCTCCTACAATGAGCAGTTCTTC.

The J gene is TRBJ1-4, the V gene TRBV6-5; D is possibly TRBD1 (5 bases). V lost 2 bases and J lost 9, with 19 bases in between. The CDR3 has 16 amino acids. Per germline, CDR1 MNHEY and CDR2 SVGAGI. This CDR3 reads CASSYLLGGKGKKLFF. CDR3 DNA sequence: TGTGCCAGCAGTTACCTCCTGGGGGGGAAGGGGAAAAAACTGTTTTTT.

The rearrangement joins TRBV5-1 to TRBJ2-5; 10 nucleotides line up with TRBD1. CDR1 is SGHRS and CDR2 is YFSETQ in the germline V gene. With V trimmed by 0 bases and J by 5 bases, 13 bases remained unmatched. This CDR3 has 18 residues. This CDR3 reads CASSLGQGAHSLRETQYF. The CDR3 region has the DNA TGCGCCAGCAGCTTGGGACAGGGGGCCCACTCCCTCCGGGAGACCCAGTACTTC.

V gene TRBV27 combines with J gene TRBJ1-1; TRBD1 might be the D (6 bases). The CDR3 extends over 15 amino acids. Trimming removed 4 bases from V and 0 bases from J, with 12 bases in between. The germline gives CDR1 MNHEY, CDR2 SMNVEV (reference sequence). CDR3 protein: CASSSSGVVNTEAFF. In DNA form, the CDR3 reads TGTGCCAGCAGTTCGTCAGGGGTTGTGAACACTGAAGCTTTCTTT.

This clone has only a few counts. In DNA, the CDR3 is TGTGCCAGCAGTTCGGTGACTAGCGGGGGGAATGAGCAGTTCTTC. It translates to CASSSVTSGGNEQFF. The chain combines TRBV27 with TRBJ2-1; TRBD2 matches 13 bases. V shed 4 bases and J 7 bases; nucleotides not matched to a gene: 4. CDR3 length equals 15 residues. Germline assignment: CDR1 MNHEY and CDR2 SMNVEV (reference sequence).

This chain uses TRBV11-2 with TRBJ1-2, with a tentative D call TRBD1 (5 bases). V lost 0 bases and J 6 bases, leaving 14 bases between the germline ends. In germline, CDR1 is SGHAT, CDR2 FQNNGV. This CDR3 has 15 residues. For the CDR3, the DNA is TGTGCCAGCAGCTTAGAGGTCACGGGGGTAAATGGCTACACCTTC. It is translated as CASSLEVTGVNGYTF.

The chain couples TRBV11-2 to TRBJ2-3; the D gene is possibly TRBD1 (7 bases). Germline V gene sequence: CDR1 SGHAT, CDR2 FQNNGV. V dropped 5 bases and J dropped 3 bases, with 12 bases sitting between them. The CDR3 has 14 residues. In DNA, the CDR3 is TGTGCCAGCAGCGAACAGGGGAGGACAGATACGCAGTATTTT. This translates into CASSEQGRTDTQYF.

This clone came up a few times. The chain joins TRBV19 to TRBJ2-7, with 11 nucleotides matching TRBD2. Unmatched junction bases numbered 8, after V lost 4 bases and J lost 3 bases. CDR3 length: 16 residues. Per the germline V gene, CDR1 is LNHDA and CDR2 is SQIVND (reference sequence). The CDR3 protein is CASSRAGTSGHYEQYF. DNA for the CDR3: TGTGCCAGTAGTAGAGCCGGGACTAGCGGTCACTACGAGCAGTACTTC.

The chain couples TRBV6-5 to TRBJ2-4; D possibly corresponds to TRBD1 (5 bases). The CDR3 length is 16 residues. Germline V gene data show CDR1 as MNHEY and CDR2 as SVGAGI. Trimming removed 1 base from V and 5 bases from J, with 15 bases in between. CDR3 coding DNA: TGTGCCAGCAGTTACTTCATCCAGGGCGGTCAAAACATTCAGTACTTC. Encoded protein: CASSYFIQGGQNIQYF.

V and J are TRBV6-6 and TRBJ1-6, with D perhaps matching TRBD1 (6 bases). CDR3 length: 15 amino acids. CDR1 is MNHNY and CDR2 is SVGAGI in the germline V gene (reference sequence). With 0 bases removed from V and 9 bases from J, the gap between germline ends came to 12 bases. This CDR3 is CASSYSMDRASPLHF. CDR3 bases: TGTGCCAGCAGTTACTCGATGGACAGAGCTTCACCCCTCCACTTT.

V gene TRBV6-4 combines with J gene TRBJ2-1; D is perhaps TRBD2 (6 bases). CDR3 length equals 15 residues. Per the germline V gene, CDR1 is MRHNA and CDR2 is SNTAGT. V lost 2 bases, J lost 7 bases, and 15 bases lay in between. The CDR3 bases are TGTGCCAGCAGTGACCGGGCGGCTGGGGGGAATGAGCAGTTCTTC. Its protein product is CASSDRAAGGNEQFF.

The chain is built from TRBV6-9 and TRBJ1-2; possibly TRBD1 for D (6 bases). Trimming cost V 8 bases and J 2 bases, with 15 bases left between them. The CDR3 sequence is 14 residues long. Per germline, CDR1 MNHGY and CDR2 SVAAGI. The CDR3 here is CASLKDSNNYGYTF. DNA for the CDR3: TGTGCCAGCTTGAAGGACAGCAACAACTATGGCTACACCTTC.

In regard to this clone: At one boundary the junction diverges from the germline segment, which might be a read error. The rearrangement links TRBV7-9 to TRBJ2-7, with D uncertain. CDR1 and CDR2 from the germline V gene are SEHNR and FQNEAQ (reference sequence). The CDR3 is made up of 11 amino acids. CDR3 nucleotide sequence: TGTTCCAGCAGCTCATCCTACGAGCAGTACTTC. Its protein product is CSSSSSYEQYF.

This clone was found once. The genes are TRBV7-9 and TRBJ2-1, with 8 positions matching TRBD1. This CDR3 contains 15 residues. V was clipped by 5 bases and J by 7 bases; unmatched bases: 10. Germline CDR1 and CDR2: SEHNR and FQNEAQ (reference sequence). The CDR3 DNA reads as TGTGCCAGCAGCATCTCCCGGGACAGGAAGAATGAGCAGTTCTTC. It specifies CASSISRDRKNEQFF.

The chain carries TRBV18 and TRBJ1-2, with D uncertain. Germline loops: CDR1 KGHSH, CDR2 LQKENI. This CDR3 contains 15 residues. V shed 3 bases and J shed 4 bases, with 15 bases lying between them. CDR3 in amino acids: CASSPRRSPPYGYTF. DNA of the CDR3: TGTGCCAGCTCACCTCGGAGGAGTCCTCCCTATGGCTACACCTTC. Full variable domain (remainder filled in from reference TRBV18 and TRBJ1-2): NAGVMQNPRHLVRRRGQEARLRCSPMKGHSHVYWYRQLPEEGLKFMVYLQKENIIDESGMPKERFSAEFPKEGPSILRIQQVVRGDSAAYFCASSPRRSPPYGYTFGSGTRLTVV.

As concerns this clone: One junction end disagrees with the germline gene, perhaps due to a read error. The genes are TRBV4-2 and TRBJ1-1; 7 bases agree with TRBD1. The CDR3 is 14 residues long. CDR1 is LGHNA and CDR2 is YNFKEQ in the germline V gene. The CDR3 bases are TGTGCCGGCAGCCAACCCGACAGGGTTACTGAAGCTTTCTTT. It translates to CAGSQPDRVTEAFF.

The chain combines TRBV18 with TRBJ1-3, with 7 bases identical to TRBD1. CDR1 is KGHSH and CDR2 is LQKENI in the germline V gene. V shed 6 bases, J shed 2 bases, and the junction held 4 bases outside the gene matches. The CDR3 totals 14 residues. The CDR3 sequence is CASSSGGAGNTIYF. CDR3 nucleotides: TGTGCCAGCTCCTCAGGGGGAGCTGGAAACACCATATATTTT.

The chain employs TRBV6-5 and TRBJ2-7, with D maybe TRBD2 (5 bases). V was cut by 7 bases and J by 4 bases, with 20 bases left in between. This CDR3 has 15 amino acids. Germline assignment: CDR1 MNHEY and CDR2 SVGAGI. In DNA form, the CDR3 reads TGTGCCAGCACCGTCGCCGCAGGCCGGAGGTACGAGCAGTACTTC. Amino acid sequence: CASTVAAGRRYEQYF.

The chain combines TRBV18 with TRBJ2-3, with TRBD1 as a possible D gene (6 bases). The CDR3 is 14 residues long. Germline V gene lookup returns CDR1 KGHSH and CDR2 LQKENI. The germline V and J ends were trimmed by 2 bases and 4 bases, with 10 bases remaining between them. DNA of the CDR3: TGTGCCAGCTCACCAACGACAGGCCCAGATACGCAGTATTTT. Amino acids: CASSPTTGPDTQYF. Looking up the rest from reference TRBV18 and TRBJ2-3 gives the full variable domain: NAGVMQNPRHLVRRRGQEARLRCSPMKGHSHVYWYRQLPEEGLKFMVYLQKENIIDESGMPKERFSAEFPKEGPSILRIQQVVRGDSAAYFCASSPTTGPDTQYFGPGTRLTVL.

J is TRBJ1-4 and V is TRBV7-9, with 9 bases fitting TRBD1. The trim removed 5 bases at V and 8 bases at J, leaving 12 bases unmatched. This CDR3 is built from 16 residues. Germline V CDR1 and CDR2: SEHNR, FQNEAQ (reference sequence). CDR3 region: CASSPRWTGAEEKLFF. The CDR3 DNA sequence: TGTGCCAGCAGCCCCAGATGGACAGGGGCTGAGGAAAAACTGTTTTTT.

CDR3 sequence: CASSLTGVTNEKLFF. The CDR3 DNA reads as TGTGCCAGCAGTTTAACAGGCGTAACTAATGAAAAACTGTTTTTT. The chain carries TRBV27 and TRBJ1-4; maybe TRBD1 (5 bases). This CDR3 has 15 amino acids. Trimming left V 2 bases short and J 1 base short, with 8 bases between. Germline CDR1 reads MNHEY; CDR2 reads SMNVEV (reference sequence).

The V and J genes are TRBV14 and TRBJ1-2; TRBD1 aligns across 7 bases. J gave up 4 bases and V 3 bases, and 5 bases lay outside the gene matches. Looked up from germline, CDR1 is SGHDN and CDR2 is FVKESK. This CDR3 is 14 amino acids long. Here the CDR3 DNA reads TGTGCCAGCAGCCAGGGACAGTTGATCTATGGCTACACCTTC. It yields the protein CASSQGQLIYGYTF. Filled out from reference TRBV14 and TRBJ1-2, the complete variable domain reads EAGVTQFPSHSVIEKGQTVTLRCDPISGHDNLYWYRRVMGKEIKFLLHFVKESKQDESGMPNNRFLAERTGGTYSTLKVQPAELEDSGVYFCASSQGQLIYGYTFGSGTRLTVV.

This chain uses TRBV6-5 with TRBJ2-5; possible D gene TRBD2, 7 bases. Germline V gene data show CDR1 as MNHEY and CDR2 as SVGAGI. V lost 2 bases and J 7 bases, leaving 14 bases between the germline ends. This CDR3 spans 14 amino acids. The CDR3 nucleotides are TGTGCCAGCAGTTACGAACACGGGGGGCGGACCCAGTACTTC. Translating gives CASSYEHGGRTQYF.